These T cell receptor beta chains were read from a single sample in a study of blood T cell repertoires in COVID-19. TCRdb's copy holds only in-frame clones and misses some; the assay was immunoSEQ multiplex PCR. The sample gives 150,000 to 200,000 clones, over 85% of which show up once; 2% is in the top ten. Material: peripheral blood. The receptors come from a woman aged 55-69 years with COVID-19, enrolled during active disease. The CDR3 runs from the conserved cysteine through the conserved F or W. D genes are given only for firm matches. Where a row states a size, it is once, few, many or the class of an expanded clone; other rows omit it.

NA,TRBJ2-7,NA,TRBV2,CASSAGQLLYYEQYF,TGTGCCAGCAGCGCGGGACAGCTACTTTACTACGAGCAGTACTTC
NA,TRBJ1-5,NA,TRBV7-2,CASSSRGRQPQHF,TGTGCCAGCAGCTCTAGGGGAAGACAGCCCCAGCATTTT
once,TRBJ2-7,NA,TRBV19,CASSQLGAGRAYEQYF,TGTGCCAGTAGCCAGCTGGGGGCGGGGAGGGCCTACGAGCAGTACTTC
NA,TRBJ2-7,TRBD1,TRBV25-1,CASSPRTGGGEQYF,TGTGCCAGCAGTCCACGGACAGGGGGAGGCGAGCAGTACTTC
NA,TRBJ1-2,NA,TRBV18,CASSPNLGGSYGYTF,TGTGCCAGCTCACCCAATTTAGGGGGAAGCTATGGCTACACCTTC
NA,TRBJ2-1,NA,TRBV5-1,CASSSPGGVENNEQFF,TGCGCCAGCAGCTCCCCCGGCGGAGTAGAAAACAATGAGCAGTTCTTC
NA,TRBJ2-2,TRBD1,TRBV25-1,CASRQGLHTGELFF,TGTGCCAGCAGACAGGGGCTACACACCGGGGAGCTGTTTTTT
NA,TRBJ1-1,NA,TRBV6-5,CASSYSLSTEAFF,TGTGCCAGCAGTTACTCGCTGAGCACTGAAGCTTTCTTT
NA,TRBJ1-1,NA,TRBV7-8,CASSLAGLGTEAFF,TGTGCCAGCAGCTTAGCCGGGTTGGGCACTGAAGCTTTCTTT
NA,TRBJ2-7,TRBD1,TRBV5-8,CASSTPGQGILEQYF,TGTGCCAGCAGTACGCCGGGACAGGGGATACTCGAGCAGTACTTC
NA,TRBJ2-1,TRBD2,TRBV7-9,CASSQSGAYNEQFF,TGTGCCAGCAGCCAGAGCGGGGCCTACAATGAGCAGTTCTTC
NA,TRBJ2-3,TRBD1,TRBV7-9,CASSPRDRVTDTQYF,TGTGCCAGCAGCCCCCGGGACAGGGTCACAGATACGCAGTATTTT
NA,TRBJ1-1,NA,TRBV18,CASSLGQNTEAFF,TGTGCCAGCTCACTCGGACAGAACACTGAAGCTTTCTTT
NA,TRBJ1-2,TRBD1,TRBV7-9,CASSLVEGANYGYTF,TGTGCCAGCAGCTTAGTCGAGGGGGCGAACTATGGCTACACCTTC
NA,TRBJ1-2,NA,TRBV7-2,CAARSDQGRAYGYTF,TGTGCCGCAAGGAGCGATCAGGGTCGAGCCTATGGCTACACCTTC
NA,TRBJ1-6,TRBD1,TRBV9,CASSLRTGKGSPLHF,TGTGCCAGCAGCCTCCGGACAGGGAAGGGTTCACCCCTCCACTTT
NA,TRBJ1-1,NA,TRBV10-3,CAISERGRNTEAFF,TGTGCCATCAGTGAGAGAGGGAGGAACACTGAAGCTTTCTTT
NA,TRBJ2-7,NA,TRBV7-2,CASSLDSGTYEQYF,TGTGCCAGCAGCTTAGATTCGGGGACCTACGAGCAGTACTTC
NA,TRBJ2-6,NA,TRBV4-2,CASSHVTGANVLTF,TGTGCCAGCAGCCATGTAACTGGGGCCAACGTCCTGACTTTC
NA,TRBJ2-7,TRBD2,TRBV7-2,CASSSTSGVSYEQYF,TGTGCCAGCAGCTCCACTAGCGGGGTTTCCTACGAGCAGTACTTC